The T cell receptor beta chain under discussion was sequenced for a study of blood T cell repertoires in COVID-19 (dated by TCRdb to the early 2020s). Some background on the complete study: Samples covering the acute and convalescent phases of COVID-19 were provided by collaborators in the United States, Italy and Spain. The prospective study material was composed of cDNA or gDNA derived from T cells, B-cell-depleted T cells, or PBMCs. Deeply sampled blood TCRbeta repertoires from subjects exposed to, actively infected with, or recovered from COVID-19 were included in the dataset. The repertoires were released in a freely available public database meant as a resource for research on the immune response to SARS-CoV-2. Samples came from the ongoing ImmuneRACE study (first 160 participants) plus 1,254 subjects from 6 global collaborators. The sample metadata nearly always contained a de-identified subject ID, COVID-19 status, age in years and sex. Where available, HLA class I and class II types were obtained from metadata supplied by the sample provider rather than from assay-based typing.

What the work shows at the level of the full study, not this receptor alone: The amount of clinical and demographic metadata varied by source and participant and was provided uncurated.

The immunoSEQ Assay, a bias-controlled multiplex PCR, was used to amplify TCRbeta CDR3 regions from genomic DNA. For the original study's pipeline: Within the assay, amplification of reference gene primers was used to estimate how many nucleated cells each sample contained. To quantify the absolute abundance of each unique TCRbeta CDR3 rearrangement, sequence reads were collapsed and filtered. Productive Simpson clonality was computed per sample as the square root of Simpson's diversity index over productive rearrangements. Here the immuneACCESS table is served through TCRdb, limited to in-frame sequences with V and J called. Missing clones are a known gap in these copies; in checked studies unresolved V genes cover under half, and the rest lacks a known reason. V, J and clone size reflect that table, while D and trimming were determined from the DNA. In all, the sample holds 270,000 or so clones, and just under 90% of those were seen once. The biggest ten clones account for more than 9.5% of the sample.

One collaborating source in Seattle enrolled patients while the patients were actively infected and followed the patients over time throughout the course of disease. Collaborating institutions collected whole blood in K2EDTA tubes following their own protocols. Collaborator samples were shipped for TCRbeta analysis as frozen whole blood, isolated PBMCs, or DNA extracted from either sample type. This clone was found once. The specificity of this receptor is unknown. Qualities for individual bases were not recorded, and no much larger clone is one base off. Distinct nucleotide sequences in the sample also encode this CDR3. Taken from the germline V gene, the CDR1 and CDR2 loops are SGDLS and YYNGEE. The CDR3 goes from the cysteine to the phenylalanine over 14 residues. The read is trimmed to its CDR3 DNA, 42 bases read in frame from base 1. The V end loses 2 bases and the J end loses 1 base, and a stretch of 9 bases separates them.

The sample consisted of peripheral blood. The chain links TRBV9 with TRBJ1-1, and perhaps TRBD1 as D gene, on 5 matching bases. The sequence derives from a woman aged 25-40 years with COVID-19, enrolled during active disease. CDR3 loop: CASSVVTGNTEAFF. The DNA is TGTGCCAGCAGCGTGGTCACAGGGAACACTGAAGCTTTCTTT.